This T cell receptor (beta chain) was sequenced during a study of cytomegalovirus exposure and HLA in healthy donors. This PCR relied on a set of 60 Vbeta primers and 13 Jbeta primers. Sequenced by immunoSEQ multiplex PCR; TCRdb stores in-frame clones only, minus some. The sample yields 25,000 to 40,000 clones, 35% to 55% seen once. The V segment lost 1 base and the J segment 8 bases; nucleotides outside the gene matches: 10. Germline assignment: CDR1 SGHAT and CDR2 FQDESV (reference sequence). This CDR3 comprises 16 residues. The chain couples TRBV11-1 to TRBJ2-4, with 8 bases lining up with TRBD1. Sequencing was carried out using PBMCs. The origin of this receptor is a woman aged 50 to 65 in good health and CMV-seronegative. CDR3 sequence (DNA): TGTGCCAGCAGCTTAGAGGCCGGTCAGGGGGCACACATTCAGTACTTC. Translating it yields CASSLEAGQGAHIQYF.